This T cell receptor (beta chain) was found in a study of beta chain features in type 1 diabetes. The sequenced template was cDNA made from the entire isolated RNA. Here immunoSEQ multiplex PCR was the method, and the copy in TCRdb shows in-frame clones only, minus some. The sample holds about 300,000 clones, approximately 12% seen once. Roughly 100 mL of blood, on average, came from one heparinised draw per donor. Researchers reported sorting CD4+ naive, central memory, regulatory and stem cell-like memory cells via CD45RO/CCR7/CD25/CD127/CD95/CD27. This clone appeared a few times. Its cognate antigen is unknown. Overall study results and limits: A moderate, significant TCRB CDR3 shortening appeared in type 1 diabetes across four CD4+ subsets. In cDNA sequencing, cells with high TCR expression could be over-represented.

Germline V CDR1 and CDR2: SGHRS, YFSETQ. The germline V and J ends were trimmed by 1 base and 6 bases, with 13 bases remaining between them. This CDR3 has 15 residues. This receptor was obtained from a woman aged 18-29 years with type 1 diabetes. The chain joins TRBV5-1 to TRBJ2-2, with D hard to call. Input material: naive CD4+ T cells from blood. The CDR3 reads CASSLTPSSAGELFF. CDR3 nucleotide sequence: TGCGCCAGCAGCTTGACTCCCTCGTCGGCCGGGGAGCTGTTTTTT. The full variable domain, its missing parts supplied by reference TRBV5-1 and TRBJ2-2, is KAGVTQTPRYLIKTRGQQVTLSCSPISGHRSVSWYQQTPGQGLQFLFEYFSETQRNKGNFPGRFSGRQFSNSRSEMNVSTLELGDSALYLCASSLTPSSAGELFFGEGSRLTVL.